This paragraph reports one TCR beta chain. Trimming removed 4 bases at V and 4 bases at J, with 10 bases between. Germline V gene sequence: CDR1 MRHNA, CDR2 SNTAGT. The CDR3 extends over 14 amino acids. The sample belongs to a study of blood T cell repertoires in COVID-19. Study details: Acute and convalescent COVID-19 samples came from the United States, Italy and Spain. Nucleic acid was either cDNA or gDNA, and it came from T cells, B-cell-depleted T cells, or PBMCs.

In the original analysis: Reference gene primer amplification in the assay estimated nucleated cell counts. TCRdb keeps only in-frame clones here, not all; method: immunoSEQ multiplex PCR. From that table come the V and J calls and clone size; the DNA was used to work out D and trimming. The sample holds around 100,000 clones, around 83% seen once. The sample consisted of peripheral blood. The sequence was collected from an elderly woman with active or convalescent COVID-19. The rearrangement uses TRBV6-4 and TRBJ2-2, with D possibly matching TRBD1 (5 bases). CDR3 coding DNA: TGTGCCAGCAGTGCCGACAGAGTCACCGGGGAGCTGTTTTTT. This codes for CASSADRVTGELFF.